Below, 20 T cell receptor beta chains from the same sample are listed, as sequenced in a study of identical twins. TCRdb re-analysed the 5' RACE reads in MiXCR, keeping a single row per CDR3 protein. The data contain about 660,000 distinct CDR3 sequences, about 9.4% of them singletons. The data were also submitted as part of a second study, on yellow fever vaccine responses in identical twins.

Sequencing was performed on PBMCs. These receptors came from a woman aged 18 to 35 in good health.

V gene TRBV19 combines with J gene TRBJ2-7; TRBD1 agrees at 9 bases. This CDR3 comprises 13 residues. V dropped 3 bases and J dropped 5; count of bases not matched to a gene: 2. Per germline, CDR1 LNHDA and CDR2 SQIVND (reference sequence). CDR3 loop: CASSMDRGNEQYF. Written as DNA, the CDR3 is TGTGCCAGTAGTATGGACAGGGGAAACGAGCAGTACTTC.

There are many counts of this clonotype. This chain connects TRBV12-3 or TRBV12-4 to TRBJ2-3; D unresolved. The CDR3 extends over 11 amino acids. The V gene lost 6 bases and the J gene lost 1 base, with 2 bases spanning the gap. CDR3 amino acids: CASSRTDTQYF. The CDR3 nucleotides read TGTGCCAGCAGCCGCACAGATACGCAGTATTTT.

This clonotype was detected a few times. The chain uses TRBV7-9 and TRBJ2-7, with 11 bases matching TRBD2. The CDR3 is made up of 14 amino acids. V dropped 7 bases and J dropped 3; count of bases not matched to a gene: 5. Germline CDR1 SEHNR, CDR2 FQNEAQ (reference sequence). Written as DNA, the CDR3 is TGTGCCAGCACCTCCGGGACTAGCGGCTACGAGCAGTACTTC. It yields the protein CASTSGTSGYEQYF.

The chain joins TRBV15 to TRBJ2-2, with a possible D match to TRBD1 (6 bases). The CDR3 contains 13 residues. V lost 7 bases and J 4 bases, leaving 10 bases between the germline ends. CDR1 and CDR2 (germline): LNHNV, YYDKDF (reference sequence). For the CDR3, the DNA is TGTGCCACCACCCGGGACATCACCGGGGAGCTGTTTTTT. Translating it yields CATTRDITGELFF.

Worth noting for this clonotype: One end of the junction is discordant with germline, which a read error may explain. This rearrangement joins TRBV12-3 or TRBV12-4 to TRBJ1-5; 8 nucleotides line up with TRBD1. The CDR3 consists of 20 residues. The chain's CDR3 is CSSSLRGGGQGSYSNQPQHF. The CDR3, as DNA: TGTTCCAGCAGTTTAAGAGGTGGCGGACAGGGCTCCTATAGCAATCAGCCCCAGCATTTT.

This clonotype came up many times. The J gene is TRBJ2-3, the V gene TRBV15, with D possibly matching TRBD2 (5 bases). Germline V gives CDR1 LNHNV, CDR2 YYDKDF (reference sequence). Trimming stripped 5 bases from V and 4 bases from J, with 13 bases between. The CDR3 loop spans 14 amino acids. For the CDR3, the DNA is TGTGCCACCAGCCGACATTCGGGGTCAGATACGCAGTATTTT. Translated, it gives CATSRHSGSDTQYF.

This clonotype was found many times. The chain has TRBV5-6 and TRBJ2-3; TRBD2 matches at 9 bases. Germline V gene lookup returns CDR1 SGHDT and CDR2 YYEEEE. V shed 2 bases and J 6 bases; nucleotides not matched to a gene: 10. The CDR3 spans 16 residues. The CDR3 loop is CASSLLLAGRVDTQYF. CDR3 nucleotide sequence: TGTGCCAGCAGCTTACTACTAGCGGGTAGGGTGGATACGCAGTATTTT.

This chain links TRBV2 with TRBJ2-7, with D possibly matching TRBD1 (8 bases). CDR3 size: 14 residues. V was pared by 5 bases and J by 4 bases, with 15 bases between. Germline-derived CDR1 and CDR2 are SNHLY and FYNNEI. In nucleotides, the CDR3 is TGTGCCAGCAGTCACACAGGGGGGGGTTACGAGCAGTACTTC. As protein: CASSHTGGGYEQYF.

The chain joins TRBV7-6 to TRBJ2-5; 10 nucleotides agree with TRBD1. This CDR3 is 15 amino acids long. Trimming at V came to 5 bases and at J to 5 bases, leaving 8 bases not matched to a gene. CDR1 SGHVS and CDR2 FNYEAQ come from the germline V gene. DNA of the CDR3: TGTGCCAGCAGCCACGGGACAGGGGTGACGGAGACCCAGTACTTC. This translates into CASSHGTGVTETQYF.

This clonotype was observed a few times. J is TRBJ2-7 and V is TRBV2; TRBD1 matches 8 bases. J was trimmed by 1 base and V by 8 bases; bases with no gene match: 7. Germline V CDR1 and CDR2: SNHLY, FYNNEI. The CDR3 contains 14 residues. DNA of the CDR3: TGTGCCAGCCTTCGGACAGGGATATCCTACGAGCAGTACTTC. Translated: CASLRTGISYEQYF.

The chain uses TRBV29-1 and TRBJ2-7, with TRBD1 matching over 7 bases. The CDR3 has 14 residues. Germline V lookup: CDR1 SQVTM, CDR2 ANQGSEA. V lost 3 bases and J lost 2; bases outside the gene matches: 7. The CDR3 DNA sequence: TGCAGCGTTGAGAGTAGGGACAGACCCTACGAGCAGTACTTC. It specifies CSVESRDRPYEQYF.

This chain connects TRBV6-5 to TRBJ2-3, with 10 bases lining up with TRBD1. Germline V lookup: CDR1 MNHEY, CDR2 SVGAGI. The V segment lost 3 bases and the J segment 4 bases; nucleotides outside the gene matches: 7. The CDR3 sequence is 16 residues long. In DNA, the CDR3 is TGTGCCAGCAGTTATACCGGGACAGGGGCTGCAGATACGCAGTATTTT. Residues: CASSYTGTGAADTQYF.

The chain joins TRBV5-1 to TRBJ2-2, with D unclear. This CDR3 region has 14 residues. Germline V gene lookup returns CDR1 SGHRS and CDR2 YFSETQ. V was pared by 4 bases and J by 4 bases, with 11 bases between. CDR3 sequence reads: CASSPHSSTGELFF. CDR3 bases: TGCGCCAGCAGCCCCCACTCAAGCACCGGGGAGCTGTTTTTT.

CDR3 amino acids: CATSQGDRPQHF. The CDR3 DNA is TGTGCCACTTCACAGGGAGATCGGCCCCAGCATTTT. This chain connects TRBV10-3 to TRBJ1-5; tentatively, D is TRBD1 (6 bases). V lost 10 bases and J lost 9, with 16 bases in between. The CDR3 loop spans 12 amino acids. Germline assignment: CDR1 ENHRY and CDR2 SYGVKD.

In its sample, this clonotype was seen many times. This sequence joins TRBV7-2 and TRBJ1-2; possible D gene TRBD1, 5 bases. CDR1 is SGHTA, CDR2 FQGNSA, per germline. CDR3 length: 15 residues. The germline V and J ends were trimmed by 6 bases and 7 bases, with 21 bases remaining between them. The CDR3 spells CASSQFGGGFGGYTF. In nucleotides, the CDR3 is TGTGCCAGCAGTCAATTTGGGGGGGGTTTCGGTGGCTACACCTTC. The whole variable domain, filled in from reference TRBV7-2 and TRBJ1-2, reads GAGVSQSPSNKVTEKGKDVELRCDPISGHTALYWYRQSLGQGLEFLIYFQGNSAPDKSGLPSDRFSAERTGGSVSTLTIQRTQQEDSAVYLCASSQFGGGFGGYTFGSGTRLTVV.

There are a few counts of this clonotype. The V and J genes are TRBV6-5 and TRBJ2-5, with 12 bases that match TRBD2. The CDR3 is 17 residues long. The junction had 6 bases not matched to a gene; V was cut back by 0 bases and J by 4 bases. Germline V lookup: CDR1 MNHEY, CDR2 SVGAGI. The CDR3 reads CASSYSRTSGAGETQYF. CDR3 coding DNA: TGTGCCAGCAGTTACTCCCGGACTAGCGGGGCGGGAGAGACCCAGTACTTC.

The V and J genes are TRBV20-1 and TRBJ2-7, with 9 positions matching TRBD2. V gave up 6 bases and J gave up 0 bases; unmatched junction bases: 6. This CDR3 region has 14 residues. CDR1 and CDR2 (germline): DFQATT, SNEGSKA (reference sequence). This CDR3 is CSATSGRSSYEQYF. Written as DNA, the CDR3 is TGCAGTGCAACCAGCGGGAGGAGCTCCTACGAGCAGTACTTC.

The chain employs TRBV28 and TRBJ2-7, with 7 bases lining up with TRBD2. CDR1 is MDHEN and CDR2 is SYDVKM in the germline V gene. V was pared by 2 bases and J by 3 bases, with 4 bases of the junction left unmatched. The CDR3 consists of 14 residues. CDR3 loop: CASSLGGEYYEQYF. The CDR3 DNA follows: TGTGCCAGCAGTTTAGGGGGGGAATACTACGAGCAGTACTTC.

This chain joins TRBV20-1 and TRBJ2-3, with 10 positions matching TRBD2. Germline assignment: CDR1 DFQATT and CDR2 SNEGSKA (reference sequence). The V segment lost 4 bases and the J segment 3 bases; nucleotides outside the gene matches: 7. This CDR3 is 15 amino acids long. CDR3 region: CSATIASGGTDTQYF. For the CDR3, the DNA is TGCAGTGCTACAATCGCTAGCGGGGGAACAGATACGCAGTATTTT.

Ten or more counts support this clonotype. The chain links TRBV6-1 to TRBJ2-2; D is unclear. The CDR3 consists of 14 residues. Germline V gives CDR1 MNHNS, CDR2 SASEGT. Deletions cut 7 bases from V and 1 base from J, with 10 bases between. The CDR3 DNA reads as TGTGCCAGCACCCGCAGGCAGAACACCGGGGAGCTGTTTTTT. Translated, it gives CASTRRQNTGELFF.